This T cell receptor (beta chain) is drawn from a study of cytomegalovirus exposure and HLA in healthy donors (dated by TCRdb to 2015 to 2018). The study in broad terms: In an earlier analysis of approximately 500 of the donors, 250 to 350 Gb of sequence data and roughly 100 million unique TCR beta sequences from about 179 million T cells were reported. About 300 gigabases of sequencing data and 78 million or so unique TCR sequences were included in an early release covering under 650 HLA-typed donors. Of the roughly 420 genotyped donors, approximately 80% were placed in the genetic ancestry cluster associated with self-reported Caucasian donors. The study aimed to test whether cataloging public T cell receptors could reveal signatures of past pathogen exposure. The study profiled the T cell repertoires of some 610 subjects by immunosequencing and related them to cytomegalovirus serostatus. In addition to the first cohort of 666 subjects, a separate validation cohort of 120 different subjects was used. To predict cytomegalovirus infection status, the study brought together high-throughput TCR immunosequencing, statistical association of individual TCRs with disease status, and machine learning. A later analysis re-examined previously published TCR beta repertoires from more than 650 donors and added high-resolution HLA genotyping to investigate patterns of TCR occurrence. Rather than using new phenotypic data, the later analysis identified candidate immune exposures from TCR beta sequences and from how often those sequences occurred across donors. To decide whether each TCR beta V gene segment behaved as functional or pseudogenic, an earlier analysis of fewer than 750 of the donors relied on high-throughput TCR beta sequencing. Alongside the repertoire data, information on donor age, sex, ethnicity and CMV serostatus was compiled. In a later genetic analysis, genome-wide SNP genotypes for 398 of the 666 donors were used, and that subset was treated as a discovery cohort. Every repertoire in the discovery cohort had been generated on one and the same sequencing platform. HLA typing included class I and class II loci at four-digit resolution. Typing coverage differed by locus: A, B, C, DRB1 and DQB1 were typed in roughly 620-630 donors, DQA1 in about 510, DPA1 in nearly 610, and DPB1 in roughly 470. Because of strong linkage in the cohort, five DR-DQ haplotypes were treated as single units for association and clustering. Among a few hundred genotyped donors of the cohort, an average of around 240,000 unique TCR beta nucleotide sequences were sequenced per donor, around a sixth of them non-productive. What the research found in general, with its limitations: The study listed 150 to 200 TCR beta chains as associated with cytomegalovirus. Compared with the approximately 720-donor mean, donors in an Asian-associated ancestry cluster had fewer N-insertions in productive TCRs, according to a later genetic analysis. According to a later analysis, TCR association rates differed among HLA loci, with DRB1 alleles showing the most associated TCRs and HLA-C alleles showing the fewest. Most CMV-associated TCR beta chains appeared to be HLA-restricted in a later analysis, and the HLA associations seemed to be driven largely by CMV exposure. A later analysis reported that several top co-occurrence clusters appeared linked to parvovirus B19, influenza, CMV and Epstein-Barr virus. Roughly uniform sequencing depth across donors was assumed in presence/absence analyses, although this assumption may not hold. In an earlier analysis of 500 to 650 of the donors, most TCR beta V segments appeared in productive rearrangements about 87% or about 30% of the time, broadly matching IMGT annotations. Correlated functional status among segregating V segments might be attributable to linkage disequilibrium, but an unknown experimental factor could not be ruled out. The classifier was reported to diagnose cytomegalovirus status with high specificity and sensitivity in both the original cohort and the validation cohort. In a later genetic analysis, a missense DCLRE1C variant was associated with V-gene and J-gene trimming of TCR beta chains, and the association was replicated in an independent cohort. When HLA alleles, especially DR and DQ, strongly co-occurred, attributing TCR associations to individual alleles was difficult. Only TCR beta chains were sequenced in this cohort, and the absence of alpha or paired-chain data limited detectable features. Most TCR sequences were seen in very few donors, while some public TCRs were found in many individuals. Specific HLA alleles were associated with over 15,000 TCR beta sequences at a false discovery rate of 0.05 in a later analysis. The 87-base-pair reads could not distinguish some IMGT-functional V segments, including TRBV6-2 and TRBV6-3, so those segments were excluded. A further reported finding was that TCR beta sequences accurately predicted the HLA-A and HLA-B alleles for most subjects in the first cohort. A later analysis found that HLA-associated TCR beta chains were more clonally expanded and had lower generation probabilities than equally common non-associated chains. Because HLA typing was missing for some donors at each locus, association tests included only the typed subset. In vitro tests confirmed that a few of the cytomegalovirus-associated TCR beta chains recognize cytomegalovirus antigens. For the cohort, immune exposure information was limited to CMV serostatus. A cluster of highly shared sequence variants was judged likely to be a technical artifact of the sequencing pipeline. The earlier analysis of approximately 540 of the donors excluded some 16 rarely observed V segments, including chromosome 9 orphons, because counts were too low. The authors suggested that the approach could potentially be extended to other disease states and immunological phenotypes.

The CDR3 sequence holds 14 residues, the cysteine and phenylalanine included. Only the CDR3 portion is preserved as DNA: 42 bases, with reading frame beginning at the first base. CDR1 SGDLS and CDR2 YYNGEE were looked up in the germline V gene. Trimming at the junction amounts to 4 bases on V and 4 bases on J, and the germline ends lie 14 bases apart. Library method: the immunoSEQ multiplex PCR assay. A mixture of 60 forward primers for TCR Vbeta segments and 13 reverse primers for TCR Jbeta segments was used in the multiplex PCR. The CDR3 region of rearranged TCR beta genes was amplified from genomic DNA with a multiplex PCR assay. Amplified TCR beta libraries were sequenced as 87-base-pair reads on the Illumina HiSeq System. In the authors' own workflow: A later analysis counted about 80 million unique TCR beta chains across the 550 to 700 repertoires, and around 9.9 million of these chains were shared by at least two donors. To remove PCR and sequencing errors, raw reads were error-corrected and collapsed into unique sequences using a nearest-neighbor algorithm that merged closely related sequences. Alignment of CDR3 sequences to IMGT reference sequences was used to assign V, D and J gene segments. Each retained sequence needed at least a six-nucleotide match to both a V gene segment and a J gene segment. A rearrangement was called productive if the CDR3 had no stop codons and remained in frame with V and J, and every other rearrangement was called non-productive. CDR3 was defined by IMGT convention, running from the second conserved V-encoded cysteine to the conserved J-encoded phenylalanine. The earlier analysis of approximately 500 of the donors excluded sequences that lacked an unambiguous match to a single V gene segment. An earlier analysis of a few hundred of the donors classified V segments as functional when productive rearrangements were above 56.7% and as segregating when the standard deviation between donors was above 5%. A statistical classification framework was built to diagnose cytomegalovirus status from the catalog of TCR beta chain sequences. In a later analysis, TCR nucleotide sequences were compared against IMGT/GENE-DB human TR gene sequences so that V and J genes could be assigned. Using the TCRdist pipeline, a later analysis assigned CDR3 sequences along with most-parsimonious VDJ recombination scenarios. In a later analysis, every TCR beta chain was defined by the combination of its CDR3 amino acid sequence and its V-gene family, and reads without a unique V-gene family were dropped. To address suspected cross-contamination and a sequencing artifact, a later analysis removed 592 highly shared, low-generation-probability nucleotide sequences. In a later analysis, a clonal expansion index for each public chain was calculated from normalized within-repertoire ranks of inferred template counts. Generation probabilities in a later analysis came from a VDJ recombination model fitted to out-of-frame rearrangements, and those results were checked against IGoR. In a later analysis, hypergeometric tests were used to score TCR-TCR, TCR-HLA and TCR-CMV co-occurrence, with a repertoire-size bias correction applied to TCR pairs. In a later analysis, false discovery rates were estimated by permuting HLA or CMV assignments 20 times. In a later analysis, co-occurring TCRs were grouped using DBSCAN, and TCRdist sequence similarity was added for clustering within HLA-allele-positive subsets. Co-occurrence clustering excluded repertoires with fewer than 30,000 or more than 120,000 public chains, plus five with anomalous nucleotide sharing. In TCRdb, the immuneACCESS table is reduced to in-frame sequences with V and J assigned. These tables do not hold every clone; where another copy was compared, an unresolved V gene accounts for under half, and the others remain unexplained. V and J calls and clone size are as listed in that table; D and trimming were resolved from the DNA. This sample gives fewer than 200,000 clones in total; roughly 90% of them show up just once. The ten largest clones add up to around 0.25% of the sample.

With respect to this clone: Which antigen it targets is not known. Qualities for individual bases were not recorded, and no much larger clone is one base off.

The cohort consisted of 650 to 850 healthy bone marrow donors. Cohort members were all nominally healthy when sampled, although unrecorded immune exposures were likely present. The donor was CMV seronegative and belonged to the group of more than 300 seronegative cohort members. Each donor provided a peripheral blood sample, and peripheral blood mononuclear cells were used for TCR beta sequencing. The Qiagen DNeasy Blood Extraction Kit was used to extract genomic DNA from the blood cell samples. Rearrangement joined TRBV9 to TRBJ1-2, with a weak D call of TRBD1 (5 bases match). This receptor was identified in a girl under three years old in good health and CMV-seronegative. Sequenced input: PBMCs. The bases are TGTGCCAGCAGCATACCGGGGGGAGGCTATGGCTACACCTTC. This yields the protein CASSIPGGGYGYTF.